This TCR beta chain was identified during a study of tumor and adjacent non-tumor tissue in lung cancer. Study-wide context: Each sample yielded about 4.17 million productive TCRbeta reads on average. Findings and caveats of the study: TCR diversity was significantly greater in tumor than normal lung tissue. Top 100 clones took a larger repertoire share in normal lung.

This clonotype was observed at least ten times. What it binds is not known. No cell sorting was done before RNA was extracted from the tissue. Newly diagnosed lung cancer patients had thoracic surgery in China, August–late 2014, without prior chemotherapy. TCRbeta libraries were built with three rounds of nested PCR, modified from ARM-PCR. TCRdb processed the multiplex PCR reads anew with MiXCR; each CDR3 protein has one entry. This table has roughly 65,000 distinct CDR3 sequences, approximately 63% appearing once. Germline assignment: CDR1 SQVTM and CDR2 ANQGSEA. V lost 6 bases, J lost 1 base, and 10 bases stayed unmatched. The CDR3 is 16 amino acids.

The clonotype comes from a man aged 45 to 65 with non-small cell lung cancer. The sequencing sample was made of lung tumor tissue. The chain combines TRBV29-1 with TRBJ2-3, with 10 bases fitting TRBD2. Here the CDR3 DNA reads TGCAGCGTCGGGACTAGCGATTTCGTCGGCACAGATACGCAGTATTTT. Its translation is CSVGTSDFVGTDTQYF.